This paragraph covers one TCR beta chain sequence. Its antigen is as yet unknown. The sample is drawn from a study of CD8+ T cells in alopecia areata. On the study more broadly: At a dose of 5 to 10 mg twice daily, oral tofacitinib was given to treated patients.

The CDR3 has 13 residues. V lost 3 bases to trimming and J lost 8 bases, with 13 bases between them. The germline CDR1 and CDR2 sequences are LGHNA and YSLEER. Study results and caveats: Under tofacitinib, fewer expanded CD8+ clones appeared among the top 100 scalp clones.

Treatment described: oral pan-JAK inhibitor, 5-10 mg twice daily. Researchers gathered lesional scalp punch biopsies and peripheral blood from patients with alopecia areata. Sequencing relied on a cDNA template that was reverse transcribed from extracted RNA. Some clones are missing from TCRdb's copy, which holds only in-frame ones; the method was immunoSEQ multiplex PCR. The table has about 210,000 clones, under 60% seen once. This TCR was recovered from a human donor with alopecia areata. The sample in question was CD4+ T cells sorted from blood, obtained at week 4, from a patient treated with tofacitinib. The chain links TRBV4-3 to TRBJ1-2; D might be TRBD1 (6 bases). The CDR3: CASSHQGIGGYTF. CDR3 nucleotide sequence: TGCGCCAGCAGCCACCAGGGGATAGGGGGCTACACCTTC.